The sequence of this T cell receptor (beta chain) was determined in a study of T-cell memory formation after mild COVID-19. Background on the study: TCR clusters were largely donor specific.

In the case of this clonotype: Its antigen is as yet unknown.

TCRdb independently ran MiXCR on the 5' RACE reads; one entry per CDR3 protein. The data show roughly 280,000 distinct CDR3 sequences, under 20% seen once. Overall study findings and caveats: Of the contracting clones, CD4+ ones lay mainly in CM and EM, and CD8+ ones in EMRA. Clones that contracted from day 15 to 85 were balanced CD4/CD8, while later expanders leaned CD4+.

The V and J ends lost 5 bases and 6 bases, in that order; junction bases with no gene match: 12. From germline, CDR1 is SGHTA and CDR2 FQGTGA. The CDR3 consists of 16 residues. The sample taken for sequencing was PBMCs or a T cell subset sorted from them (not recorded which). This chain links TRBV7-3 with TRBJ2-2, with TRBD1 matching 7 bases. The sequence was collected from a man younger than 35 who had mild COVID-19 (a few samples of this study predate the infection). Cell type and time point are not known. The CDR3 region is CASSPVPGGVPGELFF. The DNA of the CDR3 is TGTGCCAGCAGCCCCGTGCCAGGGGGTGTCCCCGGGGAGCTGTTTTTT.